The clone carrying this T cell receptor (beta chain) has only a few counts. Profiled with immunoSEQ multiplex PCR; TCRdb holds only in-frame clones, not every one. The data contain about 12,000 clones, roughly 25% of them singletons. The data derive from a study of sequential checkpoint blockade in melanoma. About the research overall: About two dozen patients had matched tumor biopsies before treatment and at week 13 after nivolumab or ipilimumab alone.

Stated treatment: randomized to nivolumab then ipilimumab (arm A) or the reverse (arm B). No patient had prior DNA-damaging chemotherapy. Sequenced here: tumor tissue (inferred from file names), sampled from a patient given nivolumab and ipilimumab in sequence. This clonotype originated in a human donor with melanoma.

CDR3 in DNA: TGTGCCAGCAGCTTGAAAAGATTCGGGGCCGTCGGTAATGAAAAACTGTTTTTT. Translated, it gives CASSLKRFGAVGNEKLFF. The V call is TRBV11-3, the J call TRBJ1-4; D possibly corresponds to TRBD1 (5 bases). Trimming took off 3 bases at V and 4 bases at J, with 21 bases between the two ends. This CDR3 is 18 amino acids long. The germline gives CDR1 SGHNT, CDR2 YENEEA.